The next 17 T cell receptor beta chains were all read from a single sample in a study of blood T cell repertoires in COVID-19. Assay: immunoSEQ multiplex PCR; the TCRdb copy retains only in-frame clones and omits some. The table records 370,000 or so clones, roughly four fifths of them present only once. Sequencing input: peripheral blood. The receptor set was obtained from a human donor with acute or convalescent COVID-19. The donor label of this sample is uncertain.

The rearrangement joins TRBV7-9 to TRBJ2-2; 9 nucleotides align to TRBD2. Germline V gene lookup returns CDR1 SEHNR and CDR2 FQNEAQ (reference sequence). This CDR3 has 17 amino acids. V shed 6 bases, J shed 5 bases, and the junction held 13 bases outside the gene matches. Written as DNA, the CDR3 is TGTGCCAGCAGTTTCCTCGCGGGGGGGCCTAGAACCGGGGAGCTGTTTTTT. As protein: CASSFLAGGPRTGELFF. Combining the CDR3 with reference TRBV7-9 and TRBJ2-2 gives the whole variable domain DTGVSQNPRHKITKRGQNVTFRCDPISEHNRLYWYRQTLGQGPEFLTYFQNEAQLEKSRLLSDRFSAERPKGSFSTLEIQRTEQGDSAMYLCASSFLAGGPRTGELFFGEGSRLTVL.

The CDR3 coding sequence is TGTGCCTGGAGTGTAACGGGACAGATTTTTGCCGGGGAGCTGTTTTTT. Amino acids: CAWSVTGQIFAGELFF. This chain connects TRBV30 to TRBJ2-2; 7 bases are shared with TRBD1. J gave up 6 bases and V 0 bases, and 10 bases lay outside the gene matches. The CDR3 is made up of 16 amino acids. Germline CDR1 reads GTSNPN; CDR2 reads SVGIG (reference sequence).

The rearrangement joins TRBV5-1 to TRBJ2-5; 11 bases align to TRBD2. The V gene's germline CDR1 is SGHRS and CDR2 YFSETQ. After removal of 4 bases from V and 3 bases from J, the junction contained 5 bases not matched to a gene. CDR3 length: 15 residues. DNA for the CDR3: TGCGCCAGCAGCCAGATGACTAGCGGGGAAGAGACCCAGTACTTC. This gives the protein CASSQMTSGEETQYF.

V and J are TRBV2 and TRBJ2-1; perhaps TRBD1 as D (6 bases). Germline-derived CDR1 and CDR2 are SNHLY and FYNNEI. Trimming took off 2 bases at V and 13 bases at J, with 15 bases between the two ends. The CDR3 loop spans 13 amino acids. Here the CDR3 reads CASSEREGVTQFF. Written as DNA, the CDR3 is TGTGCCAGCAGTGAACGAGAGGGGGTCACCCAGTTCTTC.

The chain carries TRBV2 and TRBJ2-2; 9 bases map to TRBD1. This CDR3 region has 15 residues. With 7 bases clipped from V and 5 bases from J, the junction kept 8 bases outside the gene matches. Germline V gives CDR1 SNHLY, CDR2 FYNNEI. As DNA, the CDR3 is TGTGCCAGCAAACCCGGGACAGGGTCGACCGGGGAGCTGTTTTTT. Its protein is CASKPGTGSTGELFF.

The rearrangement uses TRBV19 and TRBJ2-5; D remains ambiguous. Germline CDR1 is LNHDA and CDR2 is SQIVND (reference sequence). This CDR3 region has 13 residues. V gave up 3 bases and J gave up 5 bases, with 10 bases separating them. The CDR3 nucleotides are TGTGCCAGTAGTATGGCCCGAGGTGAGACCCAGTACTTC. The encoded protein is CASSMARGETQYF.

V usage is TRBV10-3 and J usage is TRBJ1-5, with 10 bases identical to TRBD1. The germline gives CDR1 ENHRY, CDR2 SYGVKD. J was trimmed by 4 bases and V by 6 bases; bases with no gene match: 3. This CDR3 spans 14 amino acids. The CDR3 nucleotides read TGTGCCATCAGGGAGGGACAGGGGAATCAGCCCCAGCATTTT. This translates into CAIREGQGNQPQHF.

This chain connects TRBV27 to TRBJ2-2; 8 bases fit TRBD1. The CDR3 has 14 residues. Trimming removed 6 bases from V and 7 bases from J; junction bases left unmatched: 7. Germline V CDR1 and CDR2: MNHEY, SMNVEV (reference sequence). This chain's CDR3 is CASSLDRVSGELFF. CDR3 nucleotide sequence: TGTGCCAGCAGCCTGGACAGGGTTAGCGGGGAGCTGTTTTTT.

In its sample, this clone was seen once. V gene TRBV27 combines with J gene TRBJ1-2; the D gene is possibly TRBD1 (6 bases). With 4 bases removed from V and 2 bases from J, the gap between germline ends came to 11 bases. This CDR3 contains 14 residues. CDR1 MNHEY and CDR2 SMNVEV come from the germline V gene (reference sequence). The CDR3 coding sequence is TGTGCCAGCAGTTCGGCAAGGGGGAACTATGGCTACACCTTC. Translating it yields CASSSARGNYGYTF.

The chain carries TRBV19 and TRBJ1-2, with D possibly matching TRBD1 (6 bases). The CDR3 covers 13 residues. Germline V lookup: CDR1 LNHDA, CDR2 SQIVND (reference sequence). With 5 bases removed from V and 7 bases from J, the gap between germline ends came to 14 bases. The CDR3 protein is CASSRTGSVGYTF. CDR3 nucleotides: TGTGCCAGTAGTCGAACAGGGTCGGTTGGCTACACCTTC.

The CDR3 DNA sequence: TGTGCCAGCAGTGAACTAGCGCGGGACGAGCAGTACTTC. The encoded protein is CASSELARDEQYF. This chain joins TRBV6-1 and TRBJ2-7; tentatively, D is TRBD2 (6 bases). CDR1 is MNHNS, CDR2 SASEGT, per germline. The CDR3 has 13 residues. Trimming took 2 bases from V and 5 from J, leaving 10 bases between them.

The chain uses TRBV7-9 and TRBJ2-7, with D hard to call. The CDR3 is 13 amino acids. Trimming removed 5 bases from V and 3 bases from J, with 11 bases in between. The germline V gene encodes CDR1 SEHNR and CDR2 FQNEAQ (reference sequence). CDR3 sequence: CASSRDSSYEQYF. The CDR3, as DNA: TGTGCCAGCAGCCGAGACTCAAGCTACGAGCAGTACTTC.

This chain connects TRBV29-1 to TRBJ1-1; no firm D call. CDR1 is SQVTM and CDR2 is ANQGSEA in the germline V gene. The CDR3 consists of 12 residues. Trimming pared 4 bases from V and 1 base from J, leaving 7 bases between. The CDR3 sequence: CSVVFKNTEAFF. The CDR3 bases are TGCAGCGTTGTTTTCAAGAACACTGAAGCTTTCTTT.

CDR3 in amino acids: CASSIGVRVSYEQYF. DNA of the CDR3: TGTGCCAGTAGTATAGGGGTTCGGGTCTCCTACGAGCAGTACTTC. The chain is built from TRBV19 and TRBJ2-7; no reliable D call. The CDR3 contains 15 residues. The germline V gene has CDR1 LNHDA and CDR2 SQIVND (reference sequence). Between the trimmed V and J ends, which lost 1 base and 0 bases, there was a span of 10 bases.

This chain joins TRBV9 and TRBJ1-1; D is unresolved. V lost 0 bases and J 0 bases, leaving 12 bases between the germline ends. CDR1 is SGDLS, CDR2 YYNGEE, per germline. The CDR3 loop spans 16 amino acids. CDR3 DNA: TGTGCCAGCAGCGTAGGGCACGGCGACATGAACACTGAAGCTTTCTTT. The encoded protein is CASSVGHGDMNTEAFF.

CDR3 in amino acids: CASSPPLAVEQFF. The CDR3 bases are TGTGCCAGCTCACCCCCCCTGGCAGTAGAGCAGTTCTTC. The chain recombines TRBV18 with TRBJ2-1, with unresolved D. V was pared by 3 bases and J by 10 bases, with 13 bases between. This CDR3 contains 13 residues. Germline V gives CDR1 KGHSH, CDR2 LQKENI. Complete variable domain (other parts from reference TRBV18 and TRBJ2-1): NAGVMQNPRHLVRRRGQEARLRCSPMKGHSHVYWYRQLPEEGLKFMVYLQKENIIDESGMPKERFSAEFPKEGPSILRIQQVVRGDSAAYFCASSPPLAVEQFFGPGTRLTVL.

The gene calls are TRBV29-1 and TRBJ2-4; D may be TRBD1 (5 bases). Trimming took 4 bases from V and 4 from J, leaving 14 bases between them. CDR1 and CDR2 (germline): SQVTM, ANQGSEA. The CDR3 is made up of 14 amino acids. This chain's CDR3 is CSVVKGMGKNIQYF. The CDR3 region has the DNA TGCAGCGTTGTAAAGGGGATGGGGAAAAACATTCAGTACTTC.